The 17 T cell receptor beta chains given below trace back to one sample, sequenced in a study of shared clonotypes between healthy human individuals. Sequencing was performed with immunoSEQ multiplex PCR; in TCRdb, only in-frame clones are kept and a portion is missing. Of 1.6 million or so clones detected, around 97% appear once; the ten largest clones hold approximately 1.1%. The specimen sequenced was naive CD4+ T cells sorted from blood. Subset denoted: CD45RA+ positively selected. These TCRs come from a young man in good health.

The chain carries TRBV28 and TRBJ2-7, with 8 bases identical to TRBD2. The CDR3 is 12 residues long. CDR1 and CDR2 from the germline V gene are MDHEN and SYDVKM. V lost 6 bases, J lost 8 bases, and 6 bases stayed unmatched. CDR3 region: CASRTGTRKQYF. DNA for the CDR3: TGTGCCAGCAGGACCGGGACTAGAAAGCAGTACTTC.

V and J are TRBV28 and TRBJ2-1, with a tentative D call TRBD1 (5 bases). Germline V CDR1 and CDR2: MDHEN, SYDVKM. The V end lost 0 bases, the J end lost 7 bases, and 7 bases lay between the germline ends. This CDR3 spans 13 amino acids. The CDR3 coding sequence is TGTGCCAGCAGTTTATGGTCAGGGAATGAGCAGTTCTTC. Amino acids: CASSLWSGNEQFF.

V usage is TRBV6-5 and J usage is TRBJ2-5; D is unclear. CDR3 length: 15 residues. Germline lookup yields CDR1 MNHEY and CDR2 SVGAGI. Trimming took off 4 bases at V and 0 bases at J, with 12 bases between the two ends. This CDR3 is CASSSTPPYQETQYF. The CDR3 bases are TGTGCCAGCAGTTCGACTCCCCCGTACCAAGAGACCCAGTACTTC.

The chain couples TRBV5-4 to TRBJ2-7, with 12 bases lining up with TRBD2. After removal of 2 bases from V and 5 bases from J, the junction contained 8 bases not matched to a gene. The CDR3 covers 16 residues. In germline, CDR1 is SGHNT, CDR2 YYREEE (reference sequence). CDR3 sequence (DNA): TGTGCCAGCAGCTTATTGCCTAGCGGGAGGGCCAACGAGCAGTACTTC. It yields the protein CASSLLPSGRANEQYF.

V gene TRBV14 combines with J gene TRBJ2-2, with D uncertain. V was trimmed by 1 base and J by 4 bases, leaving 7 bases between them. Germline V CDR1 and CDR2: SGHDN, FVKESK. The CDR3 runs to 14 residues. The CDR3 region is CASSQGIGTGELFF. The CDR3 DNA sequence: TGTGCCAGCAGCCAAGGAATCGGCACCGGGGAGCTGTTTTTT.

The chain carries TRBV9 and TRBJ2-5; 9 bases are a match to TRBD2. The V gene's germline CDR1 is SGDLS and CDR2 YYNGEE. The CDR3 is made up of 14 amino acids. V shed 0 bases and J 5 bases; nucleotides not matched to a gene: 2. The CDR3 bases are TGTGCCAGCAGCGTAGCTACTAGCGGGGAGACCCAGTACTTC. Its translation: CASSVATSGETQYF.

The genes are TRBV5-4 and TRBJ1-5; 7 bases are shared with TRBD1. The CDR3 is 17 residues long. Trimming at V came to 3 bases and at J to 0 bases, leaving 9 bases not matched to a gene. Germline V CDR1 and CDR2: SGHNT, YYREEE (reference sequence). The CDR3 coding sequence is TGTGCCAGCAGCTCCGGAGGGGACAGCTTTAGCAATCAGCCCCAGCATTTT. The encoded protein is CASSSGGDSFSNQPQHF.

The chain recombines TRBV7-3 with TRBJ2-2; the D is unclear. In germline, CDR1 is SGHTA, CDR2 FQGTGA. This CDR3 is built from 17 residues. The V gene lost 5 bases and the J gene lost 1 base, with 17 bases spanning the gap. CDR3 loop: CASSPYPPGKNTGELFF. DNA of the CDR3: TGTGCCAGCAGCCCGTACCCCCCTGGAAAGAACACCGGGGAGCTGTTTTTT.

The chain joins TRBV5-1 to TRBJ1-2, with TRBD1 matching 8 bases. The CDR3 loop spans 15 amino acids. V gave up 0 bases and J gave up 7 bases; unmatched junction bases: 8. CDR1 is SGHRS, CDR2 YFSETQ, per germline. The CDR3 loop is CASSLAQGAMGGYTF. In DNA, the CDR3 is TGCGCCAGCAGCTTGGCGCAGGGGGCAATGGGTGGCTACACCTTC.

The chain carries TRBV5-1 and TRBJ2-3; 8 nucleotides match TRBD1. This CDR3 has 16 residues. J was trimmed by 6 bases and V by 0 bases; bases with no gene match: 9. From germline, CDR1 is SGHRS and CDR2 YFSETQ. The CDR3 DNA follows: TGCGCCAGCAGCTTGGGGACAGGGTCGAGTTTTGATACGCAGTATTTT. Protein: CASSLGTGSSFDTQYF.

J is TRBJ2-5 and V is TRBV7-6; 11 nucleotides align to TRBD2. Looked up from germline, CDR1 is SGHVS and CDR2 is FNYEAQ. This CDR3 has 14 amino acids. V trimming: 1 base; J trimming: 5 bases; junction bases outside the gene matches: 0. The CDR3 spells CASSLVAGGETQYF. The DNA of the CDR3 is TGTGCCAGCAGCTTAGTAGCGGGAGGGGAGACCCAGTACTTC.

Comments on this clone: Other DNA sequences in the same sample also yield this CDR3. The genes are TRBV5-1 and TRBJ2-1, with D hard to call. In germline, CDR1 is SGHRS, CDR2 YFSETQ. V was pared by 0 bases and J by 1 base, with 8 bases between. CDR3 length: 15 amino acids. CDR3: CASSLGQGSYNEQFF. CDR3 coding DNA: TGCGCCAGCAGCTTGGGCCAAGGGTCCTACAATGAGCAGTTCTTC.

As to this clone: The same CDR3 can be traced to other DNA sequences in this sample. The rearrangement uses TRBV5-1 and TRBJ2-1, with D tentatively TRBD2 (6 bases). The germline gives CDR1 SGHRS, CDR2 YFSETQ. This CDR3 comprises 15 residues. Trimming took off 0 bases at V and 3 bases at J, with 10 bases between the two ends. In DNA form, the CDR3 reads TGCGCCAGCAGCTTGGTGGGAGGAGGCTACAATGAGCAGTTCTTC. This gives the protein CASSLVGGGYNEQFF. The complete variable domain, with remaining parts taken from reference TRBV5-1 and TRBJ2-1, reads KAGVTQTPRYLIKTRGQQVTLSCSPISGHRSVSWYQQTPGQGLQFLFEYFSETQRNKGNFPGRFSGRQFSNSRSEMNVSTLELGDSALYLCASSLVGGGYNEQFFGPGTRLTVL.

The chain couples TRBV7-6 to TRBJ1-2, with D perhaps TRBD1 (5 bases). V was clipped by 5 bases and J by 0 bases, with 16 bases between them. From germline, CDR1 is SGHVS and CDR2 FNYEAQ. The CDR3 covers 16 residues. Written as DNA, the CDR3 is TGTGCCAGCAGCCCAGGACGGACACCTACTAACTATGGCTACACCTTC. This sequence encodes CASSPGRTPTNYGYTF.

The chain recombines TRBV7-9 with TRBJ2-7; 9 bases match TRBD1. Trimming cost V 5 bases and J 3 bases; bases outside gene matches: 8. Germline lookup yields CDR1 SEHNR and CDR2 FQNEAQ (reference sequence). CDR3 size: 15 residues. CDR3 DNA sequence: TGTGCCAGCAGCCCCCGGACAGGGGACGGCTACGAGCAGTACTTC. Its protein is CASSPRTGDGYEQYF.

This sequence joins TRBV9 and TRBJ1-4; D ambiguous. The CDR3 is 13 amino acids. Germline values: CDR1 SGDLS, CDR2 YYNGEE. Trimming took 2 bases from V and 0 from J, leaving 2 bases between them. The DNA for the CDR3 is TGTGCCAGCAGCGTCACAACTAATGAAAAACTGTTTTTT. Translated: CASSVTTNEKLFF.

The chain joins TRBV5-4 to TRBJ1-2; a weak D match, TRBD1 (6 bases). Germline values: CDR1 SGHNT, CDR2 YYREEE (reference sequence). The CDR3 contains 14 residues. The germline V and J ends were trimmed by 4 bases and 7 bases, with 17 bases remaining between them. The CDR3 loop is CASSPQVGGVGYTF. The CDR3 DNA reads TGTGCCAGCAGCCCCCAGGTGGGGGGCGTTGGCTACACCTTC.